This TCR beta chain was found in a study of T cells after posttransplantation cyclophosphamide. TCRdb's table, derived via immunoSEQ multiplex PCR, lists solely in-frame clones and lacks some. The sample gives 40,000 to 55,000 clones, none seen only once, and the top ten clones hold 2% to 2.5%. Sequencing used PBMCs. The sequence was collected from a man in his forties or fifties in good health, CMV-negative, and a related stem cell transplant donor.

CDR3: CATTEENYEQYF. As DNA, the CDR3 is TGTGCCACCACCGAAGAAAACTACGAGCAGTACTTC. The chain links TRBV10-3 to TRBJ2-5; D gene uncertain. Matching the DNA end better, TRBJ2-7 makes the J call doubtful. This CDR3 is 12 amino acids long. Germline lookup yields CDR1 ENHRY and CDR2 SYGVKD.